These 18 T cell receptor beta chains came from one sample sequenced in a study of high-grade serous ovarian cancer treatment subgroups. Generated by immunoSEQ multiplex PCR, the TCRdb table keeps only in-frame clones and is missing some. In the table there are 1,500 to 2,000 clones, approximately 70% of which are singletons. Tumor tissue was taken before any definitive surgery or chemotherapy was given. Sample: tumor tissue. These receptors originate from a human donor with high-grade serous ovarian cancer.

This chain uses TRBV30 with TRBJ2-7; TRBD2 agrees at 9 bases. CDR1 and CDR2 from the germline V gene are GTSNPN and SVGIG (reference sequence). The CDR3 extends over 16 amino acids. The junction had 10 bases not matched to a gene; V was cut back by 1 base and J by 3 bases. As DNA, the CDR3 is TGTGCCTGGAGTGGAATTAGCGGGAGACCTGGCTACGAGCAGTACTTC. Its translation is CAWSGISGRPGYEQYF.

The rearrangement links TRBV5-1 to TRBJ2-7; 8 nucleotides align to TRBD1. CDR3 size: 15 residues. V trimming: 0 bases; J trimming: 7 bases; junction bases outside the gene matches: 9. Germline-derived CDR1 and CDR2 are SGHRS and YFSETQ. The CDR3 reads CASSLVTGVGWEQYF. The CDR3 nucleotides read TGCGCCAGCAGCTTGGTGACAGGGGTGGGATGGGAGCAGTACTTC.

The chain is built from TRBV9 and TRBJ2-1, with D perhaps matching TRBD2 (6 bases). V lost 2 bases to trimming and J lost 8 bases, with 14 bases between them. Germline CDR1 reads SGDLS; CDR2 reads YYNGEE. The CDR3 totals 14 residues. The DNA of the CDR3 is TGTGCCAGCAGCGTCGGGACTCTTCGCCATGAGCAGTTCTTC. Protein sequence: CASSVGTLRHEQFF.

The gene calls are TRBV4-3 and TRBJ1-2; D not resolved. The CDR3 contains 13 residues. Germline loops: CDR1 LGHNA, CDR2 YSLEER. Deletions cut 1 base from V and 3 bases from J, with 6 bases between. The CDR3 nucleotides read TGCGCCAGCAGCCAAGCAAGGGACTATGGCTACACCTTC. Encoded protein: CASSQARDYGYTF.

The gene calls are TRBV30 and TRBJ1-2; 7 nucleotides align to TRBD1. After removal of 4 bases from V and 3 bases from J, the junction contained 8 bases not matched to a gene. Germline V gene lookup returns CDR1 GTSNPN and CDR2 SVGIG (reference sequence). This CDR3 comprises 14 residues. The DNA of the CDR3 is TGTGCCTGGAATTTCCCCCAGGGGGACTATGGCTACACCTTC. This sequence encodes CAWNFPQGDYGYTF.

This chain joins TRBV11-2 and TRBJ2-1, with D tentatively TRBD1 or TRBD2 (6 bases each). With 3 bases removed from V and 0 bases from J, the gap between germline ends came to 15 bases. The germline V gene encodes CDR1 SGHAT and CDR2 FQNNGV. The CDR3 is made up of 17 amino acids. CDR3 bases: TGTGCCAGCAGCTTCCATCGAGGGGGGCTCTCCTACAATGAGCAGTTCTTC. Translation: CASSFHRGGLSYNEQFF.

By share, this clone ranks as large. The V gene is TRBV7-6, the J gene TRBJ1-6, with TRBD1 identical over 8 bases. This CDR3 contains 20 residues. V shed 2 bases and J 8 bases; nucleotides not matched to a gene: 20. The V gene's germline CDR1 is SGHVS and CDR2 FNYEAQ. The CDR3 reads CASSLIGGDRSSEGHSPLHF. The CDR3 DNA sequence: TGTGCCAGCAGCTTAATTGGGGGGGACAGGAGCTCCGAGGGGCATTCACCCCTCCACTTT.

This clone was detected a few times. The DNA of the CDR3 is TGTGCCAGCAGCTTGGAGGGGGTCGGTAATGAAAAACTGTTTTTT. Translating it yields CASSLEGVGNEKLFF. The V and J genes are TRBV5-6 and TRBJ1-4; the D gene is possibly TRBD1 (6 bases). Germline lookup yields CDR1 SGHDT and CDR2 YYEEEE. The CDR3 extends over 15 amino acids. Trimming removed 0 bases at V and 4 bases at J, with 10 bases between.

The chain couples TRBV10-3 to TRBJ2-2, with 9 bases identical to TRBD1. V lost 6 bases and J lost 5; bases outside the gene matches: 4. CDR3 length: 14 amino acids. The germline V gene has CDR1 ENHRY and CDR2 SYGVKD. Here the CDR3 DNA reads TGTGCCATCAGAAGGACAGGGGAAACCGGGGAGCTGTTTTTT. Protein: CAIRRTGETGELFF.

This sequence joins TRBV11-3 and TRBJ1-3; 7 bases are shared with TRBD1. Germline CDR1 SGHNT, CDR2 YENEEA. The CDR3 consists of 18 residues. Unmatched junction bases numbered 16, after V lost 6 bases and J lost 2 bases. CDR3 residues: CASSTRDSVFQAGNTIYF. The CDR3 bases are TGTGCCAGCAGTACACGGGACAGTGTCTTTCAGGCTGGAAACACCATATATTTT.

V is TRBV7-9 and J is TRBJ2-2; D not certain. Per germline, CDR1 SEHNR and CDR2 FQNEAQ (reference sequence). V was clipped by 2 bases and J by 7 bases, with 5 bases between them. This CDR3 is 12 amino acids long. Here the CDR3 DNA reads TGTGCCAGCAGCTTATTTGTCGGGGAGCTGTTTTTT. Encoded protein: CASSLFVGELFF.

The V gene is TRBV4-1, the J gene TRBJ1-1; D remains unclear. Germline-derived CDR1 and CDR2 are MGHRA and YSYEKL. Trimming took off 2 bases at V and 3 bases at J, with 10 bases between the two ends. The length of the CDR3 is 14 residues. This chain's CDR3 is CASSQISQDTEAFF. Here the CDR3 DNA reads TGCGCCAGCAGCCAAATTAGTCAGGACACTGAAGCTTTCTTT.

This rearrangement joins TRBV4-2 to TRBJ2-4; D is possibly TRBD1 or TRBD2 (5 bases each). This CDR3 is built from 16 residues. The V end lost 1 base, the J end lost 5 bases, and 15 bases lay between the germline ends. Germline CDR1 LGHNA, CDR2 YNFKEQ. CDR3 region: CASSQGGMRVENIQYF. In DNA, the CDR3 is TGTGCCAGCAGCCAAGGGGGGATGAGAGTGGAAAACATTCAGTACTTC.

This clone was observed once. At one of its ends the junction is not consistent with the germline gene, which may arise from a read error. V gene TRBV7-9 combines with J gene TRBJ1-1, with D perhaps TRBD1 (5 bases). The CDR3 consists of 12 residues. CDR1 and CDR2 (germline): SEHNR, FQNEAQ (reference sequence). In DNA form, the CDR3 reads TGTGCCAGCCGCTTCCGGGGCCCTGAAGCTTTCTTT. Amino acid sequence: CASRFRGPEAFF.

The chain employs TRBV6-6 and TRBJ2-5, with 12 bases matching TRBD2. Germline V gene sequence: CDR1 MNHNY, CDR2 SVGAGI (reference sequence). Trimming at V came to 5 bases and at J to 2 bases, leaving 3 bases not matched to a gene. CDR3 length: 15 residues. The CDR3 here is CASSRGLAGQETQYF. The CDR3 bases are TGTGCCAGCAGTCGAGGACTAGCGGGACAAGAGACCCAGTACTTC.

This chain links TRBV7-2 with TRBJ2-6; TRBD1 matches 8 bases. There are 19 residues in the CDR3. Losses at the gene ends were 3 bases for V and 0 bases for J; bases not matched to a gene: 10. The V gene's germline CDR1 is SGHTA and CDR2 FQGNSA. As DNA, the CDR3 is TGTGCCAGCAGCTTTGACGTGGGACAGGTCTTCTCTGGGGCCAACGTCCTGACTTTC. It specifies CASSFDVGQVFSGANVLTF.

CDR3 sequence: CASSQDSPGPYEQYF. The CDR3 DNA reads as TGTGCCAGCAGCCAAGATTCGCCAGGCCCCTACGAGCAGTACTTC. V is TRBV4-2 and J is TRBJ2-7; D is unresolved. Germline CDR1 reads LGHNA; CDR2 reads YNFKEQ. V lost 0 bases, J lost 2 bases, and 11 bases lay in between. This CDR3 spans 15 amino acids.

A few counts support this clone. The rearrangement joins TRBV7-9 to TRBJ2-3; tentatively, D is TRBD2 (6 bases). This CDR3 is 15 amino acids long. V lost 3 bases and J lost 5, with 15 bases in between. Germline CDR1 reads SEHNR; CDR2 reads FQNEAQ (reference sequence). CDR3 residues: CASSLKSGTRDTQYF. For the CDR3, the DNA is TGTGCCAGCAGCTTGAAAAGTGGGACTCGAGATACGCAGTATTTT.